What follows are 14 T cell receptor beta chains derived from one specimen sequenced in a study of T cell responses to AZD1222 COVID-19 vaccine. The protocol was immunoSEQ multiplex PCR, while the TCRdb copy is restricted to in-frame clones and leaves out a portion. The data show more than 150,000 clones, approximately 90% seen once. The sample was peripheral blood, taken on day 0 of AZD1222 vaccination. These receptors were taken from an adult in good health.

The chain employs TRBV5-1 and TRBJ2-1; 11 nucleotides match TRBD2. Trimming cost V 4 bases and J 7 bases; bases outside gene matches: 16. Germline V CDR1 and CDR2: SGHRS, YFSETQ. This CDR3 region has 18 residues. The DNA for the CDR3 is TGCGCCAGCAGCACCGTCCCGGGACTAGCGGTAGGGCGGAATGAGCAGTTCTTC. This sequence encodes CASSTVPGLAVGRNEQFF.

The rearrangement joins TRBV9 to TRBJ2-3, with 9 bases identical to TRBD2. Germline V lookup: CDR1 SGDLS, CDR2 YYNGEE. Trimming removed 4 bases from V and 1 base from J; junction bases left unmatched: 1. This CDR3 is 14 amino acids long. The CDR3 reads CASSLAGGTDTQYF. The CDR3 DNA is TGTGCCAGCAGCTTAGCGGGGGGCACAGATACGCAGTATTTT.

This chain connects TRBV7-2 to TRBJ1-6; 10 positions match TRBD1. The ends lost 6 bases at V and 7 bases at J; junction bases unmatched: 6. The CDR3 sequence is 15 residues long. The germline V gene encodes CDR1 SGHTA and CDR2 FQGNSA. CDR3 amino acids: CASRKRQGANSPLHF. The CDR3 DNA reads as TGTGCCAGCAGAAAACGACAGGGGGCCAATTCACCCCTCCACTTT.

The gene calls are TRBV3-1 (or the pseudogene TRBV3-2) and TRBJ2-1, with 10 nucleotides matching TRBD2. Germline V lookup: CDR1 LGHDT, CDR2 YNNKEL (reference sequence). The CDR3 runs 17 residues. V was pared by 5 bases and J by 0 bases, with 7 bases of the junction left unmatched. The chain's CDR3 is CASSSSGGSPSYNEQFF. Written as DNA, the CDR3 is TGTGCCAGCAGCTCTAGCGGGGGCTCACCCTCCTACAATGAGCAGTTCTTC.

The chain links TRBV29-1 to TRBJ1-5, with D possibly being TRBD1 (6 bases). V gave up 6 bases and J gave up 6 bases, with 15 bases separating them. The CDR3 is 13 residues long. CDR1 is SQVTM and CDR2 is ANQGSEA in the germline V gene. For the CDR3, the DNA is TGCAGCGTATTAACAGGGTCCGCTCAGCCCCAGCATTTT. Its protein product is CSVLTGSAQPQHF.

The chain links TRBV5-4 to TRBJ1-4; 10 bases fit TRBD1. V lost 4 bases, J lost 8 bases, and 11 bases stayed unmatched. CDR3 length: 16 amino acids. CDR1 and CDR2 from the germline V gene are SGHNT and YYREEE (reference sequence). In nucleotides, the CDR3 is TGTGCCAGCAGCCCCGGGACAGGGGATGGAGAGGAAAAACTGTTTTTT. It translates to CASSPGTGDGEEKLFF.

The V and J genes are TRBV5-5 and TRBJ2-5, with unresolved D. The length of the CDR3 is 13 residues. Germline V gene lookup returns CDR1 SGHKS and CDR2 YYEKEE (reference sequence). Trimming cost V 7 bases and J 2 bases, with 12 bases left between them. This CDR3 reads CASEVVGQETQYF. The CDR3, as DNA: TGTGCCAGCGAGGTGGTGGGGCAAGAGACCCAGTACTTC.

This chain connects TRBV11-2 to TRBJ1-2; no firm D call. Germline CDR1 reads SGHAT; CDR2 reads FQNNGV. The ends were cut back, 2 bases at V and 8 bases at J, with 9 bases in the middle. There are 12 residues in the CDR3. CDR3 sequence (DNA): TGTGCCAGCAGCTTATACGAGTGGGGCTACACCTTC. This codes for CASSLYEWGYTF.

The chain carries TRBV3-1 (or the pseudogene TRBV3-2) and TRBJ1-1; unclear D gene. This CDR3 comprises 14 residues. Germline V lookup: CDR1 LGHDT, CDR2 YNNKEL (reference sequence). The V gene lost 4 bases and the J gene lost 5 bases, with 14 bases spanning the gap. In DNA form, the CDR3 reads TGTGCCAGCAGCCCTCGGCCACTGCGGACTGAAGCTTTCTTT. This gives the protein CASSPRPLRTEAFF.

The chain combines TRBV7-3 with TRBJ1-6, with TRBD1 matching 7 bases. The CDR3 has 15 residues. The junction had 11 bases not matched to a gene; V was cut back by 4 bases and J by 11 bases. Germline V gene lookup returns CDR1 SGHTA and CDR2 FQGTGA. CDR3 coding DNA: TGTGCCAGCAGCTCAACGAGACAGGGTAGGCCACCCCTCCACTTT. Translation: CASSSTRQGRPPLHF. Full variable domain (outside the CDR3, taken from reference TRBV7-3 and TRBJ1-6): GAGVSQTPSNKVTEKGKYVELRCDPISGHTALYWYRQSLGQGPEFLIYFQGTGAADDSGLPNDRFFAVRPEGSVSTLKIQRTERGDSAVYLCASSSTRQGRPPLHFGNGTRLTVT.

The chain combines TRBV19 with TRBJ2-7; either TRBD1 or TRBD2 may fit D (7 bases each). The CDR3 totals 15 residues. Germline lookup yields CDR1 LNHDA and CDR2 SQIVND (reference sequence). V lost 3 bases and J lost 3, with 15 bases in between. The CDR3 DNA reads as TGTGCCAGTAGTATCCAGCAGGGGGGGAACTACGAGCAGTACTTC. It codes for CASSIQQGGNYEQYF.

The chain has TRBV5-6 and TRBJ1-3, with D unclear. This CDR3 contains 13 residues. Germline V CDR1 and CDR2: SGHDT, YYEEEE. V was cut by 4 bases and J by 0 bases, with 5 bases left in between. As DNA, the CDR3 is TGTGCCAGCAGCGTTAGCTCTGGAAACACCATATATTTT. Translated, it gives CASSVSSGNTIYF. Variable domain in full (rest from reference TRBV5-6 and TRBJ1-3): DAGVTQSPTHLIKTRGQQVTLRCSPKSGHDTVSWYQQALGQGPQFIFQYYEEEERQRGNFPDRFSGHQFPNYSSELNVNALLLGDSALYLCASSVSSGNTIYFGEGSWLTVV.

This chain connects TRBV5-1 to TRBJ2-7; possible D gene TRBD1, 6 bases. This CDR3 region has 13 residues. V lost 3 bases and J lost 5, with 12 bases in between. CDR1 SGHRS and CDR2 YFSETQ come from the germline V gene. Here the CDR3 DNA reads TGCGCCAGCAGCTCCCCACAGGGCCACGAGCAGTACTTC. The encoded protein is CASSSPQGHEQYF.

The chain has TRBV2 and TRBJ1-4; tentative D call: TRBD1 (5 bases). CDR1 SNHLY and CDR2 FYNNEI come from the germline V gene. V was cut by 0 bases and J by 6 bases, with 11 bases left in between. This CDR3 contains 15 residues. This CDR3 is CASSEAGGTHEKLFF. CDR3 sequence (DNA): TGTGCCAGCAGTGAAGCCGGGGGAACCCATGAAAAACTGTTTTTT.